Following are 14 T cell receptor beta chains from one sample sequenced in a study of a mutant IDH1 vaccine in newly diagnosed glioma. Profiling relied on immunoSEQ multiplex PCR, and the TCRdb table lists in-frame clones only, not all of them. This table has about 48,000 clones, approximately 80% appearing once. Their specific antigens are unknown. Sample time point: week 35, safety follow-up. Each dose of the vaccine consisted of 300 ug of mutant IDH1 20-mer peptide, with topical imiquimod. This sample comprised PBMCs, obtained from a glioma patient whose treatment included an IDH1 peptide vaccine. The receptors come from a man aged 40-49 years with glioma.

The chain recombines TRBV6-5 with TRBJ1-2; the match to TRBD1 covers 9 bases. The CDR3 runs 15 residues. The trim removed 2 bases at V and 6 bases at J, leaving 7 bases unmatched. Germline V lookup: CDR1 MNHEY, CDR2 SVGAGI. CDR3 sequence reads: CASSYEGTGLDGYTF. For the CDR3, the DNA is TGTGCCAGCAGTTACGAGGGGACAGGGCTCGATGGCTACACCTTC.

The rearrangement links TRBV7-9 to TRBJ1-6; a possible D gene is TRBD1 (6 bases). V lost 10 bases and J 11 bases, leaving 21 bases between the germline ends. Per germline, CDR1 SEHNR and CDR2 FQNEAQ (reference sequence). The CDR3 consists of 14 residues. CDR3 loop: CAIPGGAVGTPLHF. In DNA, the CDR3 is TGTGCCATCCCTGGGGGGGCGGTCGGGACACCCCTCCACTTT.

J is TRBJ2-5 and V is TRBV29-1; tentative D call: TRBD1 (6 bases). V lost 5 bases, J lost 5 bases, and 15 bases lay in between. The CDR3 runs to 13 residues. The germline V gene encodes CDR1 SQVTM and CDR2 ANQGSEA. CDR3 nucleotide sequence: TGCAGCGTTCGCCGTAACAGGGATGAGACCCAGTACTTC. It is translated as CSVRRNRDETQYF.

The DNA of the CDR3 is TGCGCCAGCAGCTGGGGGGGGAATCAGCCCCAGCATTTT. The encoded protein is CASSWGGNQPQHF. The chain joins TRBV5-1 to TRBJ1-5, with D perhaps matching TRBD1 (5 bases). CDR1 SGHRS and CDR2 YFSETQ come from the germline V gene. Trimming shortened V by 3 bases and J by 4 bases, and 8 bases separated the two germline ends. The CDR3 runs 13 residues.

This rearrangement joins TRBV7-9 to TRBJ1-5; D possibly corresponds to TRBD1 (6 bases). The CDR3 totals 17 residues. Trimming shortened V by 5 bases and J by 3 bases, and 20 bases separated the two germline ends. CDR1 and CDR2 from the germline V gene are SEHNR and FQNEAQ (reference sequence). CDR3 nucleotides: TGTGCCAGCAGCGTGAACAGGGTAGGGGGTGACAATCAGCCCCAGCATTTT. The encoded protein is CASSVNRVGGDNQPQHF.

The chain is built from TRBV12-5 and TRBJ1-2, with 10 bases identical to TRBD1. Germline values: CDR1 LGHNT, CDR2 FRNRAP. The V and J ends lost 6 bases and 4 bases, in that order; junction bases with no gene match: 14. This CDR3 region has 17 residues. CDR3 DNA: TGTGCTAGTGGCCCGCGCCCGGGACAGGGGCCTCCCTATGGCTACACCTTC. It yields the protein CASGPRPGQGPPYGYTF.

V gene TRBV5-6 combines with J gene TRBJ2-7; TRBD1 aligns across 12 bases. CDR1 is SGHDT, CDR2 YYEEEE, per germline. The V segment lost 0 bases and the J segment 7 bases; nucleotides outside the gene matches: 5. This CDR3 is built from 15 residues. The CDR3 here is CASSLVGTGGGEQYF. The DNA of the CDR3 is TGTGCCAGCAGCTTGGTTGGGACAGGGGGCGGTGAGCAGTACTTC.

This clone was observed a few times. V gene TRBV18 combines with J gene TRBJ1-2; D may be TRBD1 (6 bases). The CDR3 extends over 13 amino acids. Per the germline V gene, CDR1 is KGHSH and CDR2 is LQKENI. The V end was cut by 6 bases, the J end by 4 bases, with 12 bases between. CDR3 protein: CASSPEGGYGYTF. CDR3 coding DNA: TGTGCCAGCTCCCCCGAGGGGGGCTATGGCTACACCTTC.

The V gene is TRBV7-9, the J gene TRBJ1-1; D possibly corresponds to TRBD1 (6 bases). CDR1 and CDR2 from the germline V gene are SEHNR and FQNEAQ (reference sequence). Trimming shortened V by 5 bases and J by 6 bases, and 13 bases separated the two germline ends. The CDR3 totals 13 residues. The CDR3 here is CASSADRNSEAFF. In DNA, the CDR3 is TGTGCCAGCAGCGCGGACAGAAATTCTGAAGCTTTCTTT. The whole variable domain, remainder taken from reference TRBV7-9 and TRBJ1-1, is DTGVSQNPRHKITKRGQNVTFRCDPISEHNRLYWYRQTLGQGPEFLTYFQNEAQLEKSRLLSDRFSAERPKGSFSTLEIQRTEQGDSAMYLCASSADRNSEAFFGQGTRLTVV.

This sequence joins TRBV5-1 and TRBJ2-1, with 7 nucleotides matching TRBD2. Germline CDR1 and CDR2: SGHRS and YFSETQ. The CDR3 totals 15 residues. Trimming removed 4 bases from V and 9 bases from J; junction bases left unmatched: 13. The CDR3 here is CASSRRGGAGVEQFF. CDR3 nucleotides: TGCGCCAGCAGCCGTCGCGGGGGAGCCGGGGTTGAGCAGTTCTTC.

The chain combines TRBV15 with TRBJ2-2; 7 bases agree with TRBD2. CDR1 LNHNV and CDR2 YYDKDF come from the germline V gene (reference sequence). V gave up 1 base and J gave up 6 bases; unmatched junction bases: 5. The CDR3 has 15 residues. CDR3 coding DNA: TGTGCCACCAGCAGAGGGGGAGGGCGCTCCGGGGAGCTGTTTTTT. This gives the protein CATSRGGGRSGELFF.

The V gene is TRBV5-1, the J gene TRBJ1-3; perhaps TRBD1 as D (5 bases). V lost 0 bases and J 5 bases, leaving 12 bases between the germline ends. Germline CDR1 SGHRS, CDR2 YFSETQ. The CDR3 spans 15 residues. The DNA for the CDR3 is TGCGCCAGCAGCTTGGGGGGGAGTGAGCGAAACACCATATATTTT. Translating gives CASSLGGSERNTIYF.

Written as DNA, the CDR3 is TGTGCCAGCAGCTTCTCGATGAACACTGAAGCTTTCTTT. Amino acids: CASSFSMNTEAFF. The chain is built from TRBV5-4 and TRBJ1-1, with D hard to call. The CDR3 extends over 13 amino acids. Trimming left V 2 bases short and J 0 bases short, with 5 bases between. CDR1 is SGHNT and CDR2 is YYREEE in the germline V gene (reference sequence).

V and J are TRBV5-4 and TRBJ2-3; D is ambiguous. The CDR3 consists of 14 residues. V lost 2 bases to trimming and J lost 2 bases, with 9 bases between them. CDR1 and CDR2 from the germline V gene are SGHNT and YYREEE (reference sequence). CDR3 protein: CASSFGVNTDTQYF. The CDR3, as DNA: TGTGCCAGCAGCTTTGGGGTGAACACAGATACGCAGTATTTT.